This TCR beta chain was identified in a study of blood T cell repertoires in COVID-19. Study-wide context: The study drew acute and convalescent COVID-19 samples from the United States, Italy and Spain. T cells, B-cell-depleted T cells, or PBMCs provided the cDNA or gDNA that served as material.

This clone occurred a few times. Germline-derived CDR1 and CDR2 are DFQATT and SNEGSKA (reference sequence). This CDR3 spans 11 amino acids. Deletions cut 5 bases from V and 5 bases from J, with 10 bases between. Data came from immunoSEQ multiplex PCR; TCRdb stores just in-frame clones and leaves some out. The sample gives about 94,000 clones, about 80% of which show up once; under 20% is in the top ten. The sample was peripheral blood. The sequence came from a human donor in a cohort sampled during active COVID-19. This chain joins TRBV20-1 and TRBJ2-7; D remains unclear. The CDR3 sequence is CSAGRRNEQYF. The CDR3 nucleotides are TGCAGTGCTGGCCGGAGAAACGAGCAGTACTTC.